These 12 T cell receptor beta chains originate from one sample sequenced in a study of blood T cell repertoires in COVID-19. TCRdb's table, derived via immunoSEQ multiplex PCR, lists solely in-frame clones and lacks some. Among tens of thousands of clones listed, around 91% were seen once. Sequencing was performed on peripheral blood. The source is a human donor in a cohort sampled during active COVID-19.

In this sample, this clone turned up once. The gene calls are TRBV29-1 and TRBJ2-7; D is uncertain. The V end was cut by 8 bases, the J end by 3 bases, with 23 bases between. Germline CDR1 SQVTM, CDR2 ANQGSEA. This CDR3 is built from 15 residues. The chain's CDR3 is CSLRRPTREYYEQYF. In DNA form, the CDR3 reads TGCAGCCTTAGGCGCCCGACACGTGAATACTACGAGCAGTACTTC.

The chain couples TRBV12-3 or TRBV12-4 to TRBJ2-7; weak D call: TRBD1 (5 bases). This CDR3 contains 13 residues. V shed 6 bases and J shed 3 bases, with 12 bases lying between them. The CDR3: CASSPDTYYEQYF. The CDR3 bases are TGTGCCAGCAGCCCGGACACTTACTACGAGCAGTACTTC.

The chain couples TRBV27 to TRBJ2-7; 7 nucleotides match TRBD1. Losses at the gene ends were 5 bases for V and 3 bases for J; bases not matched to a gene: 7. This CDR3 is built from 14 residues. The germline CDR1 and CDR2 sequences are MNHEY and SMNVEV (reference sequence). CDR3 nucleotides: TGTGCCAGCAGTCCTGGACAGGTCATCTACGAGCAGTACTTC. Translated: CASSPGQVIYEQYF.

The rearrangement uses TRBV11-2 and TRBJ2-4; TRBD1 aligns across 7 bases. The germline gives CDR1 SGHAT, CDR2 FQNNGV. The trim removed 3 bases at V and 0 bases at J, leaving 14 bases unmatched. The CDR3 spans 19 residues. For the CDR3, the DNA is TGTGCCAGCAGCTTGTGGACAGGACCACATAAACTAGCCAAAAACATTCAGTACTTC. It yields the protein CASSLWTGPHKLAKNIQYF.

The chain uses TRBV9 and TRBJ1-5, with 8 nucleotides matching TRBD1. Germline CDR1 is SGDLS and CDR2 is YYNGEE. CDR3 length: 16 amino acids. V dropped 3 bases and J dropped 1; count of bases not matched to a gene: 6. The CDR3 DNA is TGTGCCAGCAGCGCTGGACAGGGTGTGAGCAATCAGCCCCAGCATTTT. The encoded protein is CASSAGQGVSNQPQHF.

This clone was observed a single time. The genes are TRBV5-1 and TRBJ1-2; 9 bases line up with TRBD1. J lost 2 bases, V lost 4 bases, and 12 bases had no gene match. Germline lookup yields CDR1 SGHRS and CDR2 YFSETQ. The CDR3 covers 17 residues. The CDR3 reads CASSPLQQGANNYGYTF. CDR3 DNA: TGCGCCAGCAGCCCATTACAACAGGGGGCGAACAACTATGGCTACACCTTC.

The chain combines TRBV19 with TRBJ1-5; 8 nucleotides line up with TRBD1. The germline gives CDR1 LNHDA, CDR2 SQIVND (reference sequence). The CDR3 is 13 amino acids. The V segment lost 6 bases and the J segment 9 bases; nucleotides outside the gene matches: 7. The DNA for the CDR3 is TGTGCCAGTAGCGAAACAGGGGGAGGGCCCCAGCATTTT. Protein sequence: CASSETGGGPQHF.

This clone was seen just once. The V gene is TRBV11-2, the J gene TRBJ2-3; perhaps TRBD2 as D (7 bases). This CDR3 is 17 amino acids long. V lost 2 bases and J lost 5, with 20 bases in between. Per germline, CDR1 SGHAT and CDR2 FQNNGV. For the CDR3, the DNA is TGTGCCAGCAGCTTAAATAGGGGGGGACACACGATAGATACGCAGTATTTT. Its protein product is CASSLNRGGHTIDTQYF.

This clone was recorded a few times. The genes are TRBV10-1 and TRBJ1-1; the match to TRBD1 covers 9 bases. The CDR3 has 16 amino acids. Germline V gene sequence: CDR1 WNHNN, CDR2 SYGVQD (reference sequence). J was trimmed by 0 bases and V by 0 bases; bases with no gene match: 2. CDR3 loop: CASSESTGGMNTEAFF. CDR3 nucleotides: TGCGCCAGCAGTGAGTCGACAGGGGGTATGAACACTGAAGCTTTCTTT.

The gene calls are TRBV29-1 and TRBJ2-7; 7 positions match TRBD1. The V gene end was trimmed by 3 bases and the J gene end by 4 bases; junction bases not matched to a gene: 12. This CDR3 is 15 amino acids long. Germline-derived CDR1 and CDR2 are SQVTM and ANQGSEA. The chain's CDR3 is CSVDAGGEPPYEQYF. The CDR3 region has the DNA TGCAGCGTTGATGCAGGGGGTGAGCCCCCTTACGAGCAGTACTTC.

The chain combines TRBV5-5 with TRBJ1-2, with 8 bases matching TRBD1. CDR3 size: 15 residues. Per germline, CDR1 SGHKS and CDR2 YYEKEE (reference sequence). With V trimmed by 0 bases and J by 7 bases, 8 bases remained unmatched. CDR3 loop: CASSLGTGYHLGYTF. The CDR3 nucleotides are TGTGCCAGCAGCTTGGGGACAGGGTATCATCTTGGCTACACCTTC.

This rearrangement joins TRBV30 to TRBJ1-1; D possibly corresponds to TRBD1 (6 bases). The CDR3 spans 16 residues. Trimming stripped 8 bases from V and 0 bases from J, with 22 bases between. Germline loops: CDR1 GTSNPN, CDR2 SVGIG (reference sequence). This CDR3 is CARDRDTYGMNTEAFF. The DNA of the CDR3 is TGTGCCCGAGACCGGGACACTTACGGGATGAACACTGAAGCTTTCTTT.